The next 21 T cell receptor beta chains were all read from a single sample in a study of vaccination and CD4 T cells after COVID-19. Cultured CD4+ T-cell DNA underwent Oncomine TCR Beta short-read sequencing. TCRdb recomputed calls from the PCR reads with MiXCR, one row per CDR3 protein. This table has nearly 20,000 distinct CDR3 sequences, around 46% appearing once. The sample's treatment: approximately nine-day PBMC culture with coronavirus spike peptide pools or control peptides (ViraFEST assay). Their target antigens are unknown. The specimen comprised CD4+ T cells from blood, cultured in vitro, sampled after SARS-CoV-2 vaccination. The source is a human donor who had recovered from COVID-19.

The chain joins TRBV12-5 to TRBJ1-6, with 8 bases matching TRBD1. The V and J ends lost 5 bases and 12 bases, in that order; junction bases with no gene match: 9. CDR3 size: 14 residues. Germline CDR1 is LGHNT and CDR2 is FRNRAP. CDR3 loop: CASGAGGDRKPLHF. CDR3 DNA: TGTGCTAGTGGTGCAGGGGGCGATCGTAAACCCCTCCACTTT.

This chain joins TRBV20-1 and TRBJ1-1; D is unresolved. Germline V lookup: CDR1 DFQATT, CDR2 SNEGSKA (reference sequence). The CDR3 is 14 residues long. Trimming removed 2 bases from V and 0 bases from J, with 10 bases in between. The CDR3 nucleotides are TGCAGTGCTAGAAGTGAACAGATGAACACTGAAGCTTTCTTT. It translates to CSARSEQMNTEAFF.

The genes are TRBV20-1 and TRBJ2-7; 7 nucleotides match TRBD1. Germline lookup yields CDR1 DFQATT and CDR2 SNEGSKA (reference sequence). Trimming removed 4 bases from V and 2 bases from J; junction bases left unmatched: 8. The CDR3 consists of 14 residues. The CDR3 spells CSANPPGQTYEQYF. CDR3 DNA: TGCAGTGCTAACCCACCGGGACAGACCTACGAGCAGTACTTC.

This rearrangement joins TRBV20-1 to TRBJ1-2; 10 bases line up with TRBD1. Trimming cost V 6 bases and J 8 bases; bases outside gene matches: 9. Looked up from germline, CDR1 is DFQATT and CDR2 is SNEGSKA (reference sequence). CDR3 length equals 13 residues. In DNA, the CDR3 is TGCAGTGCAGGGGACAGGGGATCGGGGGGCTACACCTTC. Protein product: CSAGDRGSGGYTF.

The sample holds a few counts of this clonotype. The chain is built from TRBV6-1 and TRBJ1-4, with TRBD1 as a possible D gene (5 bases). This CDR3 contains 15 residues. V was pared by 3 bases and J by 7 bases, with 15 bases between. Germline CDR1 reads MNHNS; CDR2 reads SASEGT. CDR3 DNA sequence: TGTGCCAGCAGTGATAGTGGGCAGGGAGGTGAAAAACTGTTTTTT. It yields the protein CASSDSGQGGEKLFF.

This clonotype was observed a few times. The chain combines TRBV6-2 or TRBV6-3 with TRBJ1-5, with 10 bases fitting TRBD1. Germline values: CDR1 MNHEY, CDR2 SVGEGT. V lost 10 bases to trimming and J lost 7 bases; unmatched junction nucleotides: 4. This CDR3 has 12 amino acids. CDR3 sequence: CAIWDRGQPQHF. The CDR3 DNA reads TGTGCCATCTGGGACAGGGGCCAGCCCCAGCATTTT.

Note on this clonotype: The DNA is omitted, as the CDR3 cannot be located on it reliably, and the CDR3 follows TCRdb's listing. This chain uses TRBV7-2 with TRBJ1-1. Germline lookup yields CDR1 SGHTA and CDR2 FQGNSA. The CDR3 length is 24 residues, termini included. The CDR3 is CASSRAGGPNEQYFGPGSNTEAFF.

The rearrangement joins TRBV7-9 to TRBJ2-3; 10 nucleotides agree with TRBD2. Germline trimming cut 6 bases from V and 5 bases from J; bases unmatched to any gene: 8. CDR1 and CDR2 (germline): SEHNR, FQNEAQ (reference sequence). This CDR3 is built from 15 residues. For the CDR3, the DNA is TGTGCCAGCAGAACTAGCGGGGCGGGACGAGATACGCAGTATTTT. Translating it yields CASRTSGAGRDTQYF.

The chain joins TRBV30 to TRBJ2-5, with 13 bases fitting TRBD2. Trimming cost V 3 bases and J 5 bases; bases outside gene matches: 3. The CDR3 is 14 amino acids. Germline CDR1 GTSNPN, CDR2 SVGIG (reference sequence). The CDR3 spells CAWSLGLAGETQYF. In DNA form, the CDR3 reads TGTGCCTGGAGCCTGGGACTAGCGGGGGAGACCCAGTACTTC.

This chain connects TRBV7-2 to TRBJ1-6, with unresolved D. The CDR3 length is 14 residues. The germline gives CDR1 SGHTA, CDR2 FQGNSA. V shed 4 bases and J shed 7 bases, with 11 bases lying between them. As DNA, the CDR3 is TGTGCCAGCAGCTCCCTATTAAAAAATTCACCCCTCCACTTT. Amino acids: CASSSLLKNSPLHF.

Turning to this clonotype: Germline and junction disagree at one end, which may indicate a read error. The chain couples TRBV7-9 to TRBJ2-1; tentatively, D is TRBD2 (7 bases). The CDR3 contains 15 residues. Germline loops: CDR1 SEHNR, CDR2 FQNEAQ (reference sequence). The CDR3, as DNA: TGTGCCAGCAGCCTAGCCGGGGGGCGCGGGGCTGAGCAGTTCTTC. Its translation is CASSLAGGRGAEQFF.

The chain has TRBV2 and TRBJ1-5; tentative D call: TRBD1 (5 bases). Trimming cost V 3 bases and J 2 bases, with 5 bases left between them. The CDR3 runs to 13 residues. Germline loops: CDR1 SNHLY, CDR2 FYNNEI. For the CDR3, the DNA is TGTGCCAGCAGTGACAGGGGCAATCAGCCCCAGCATTTT. Amino acids: CASSDRGNQPQHF.

This chain uses TRBV7-2 with TRBJ1-5; D unresolved. Germline lookup yields CDR1 SGHTA and CDR2 FQGNSA. V shed 1 base and J shed 2 bases, with 9 bases lying between them. The CDR3 is 15 residues long. The CDR3 DNA reads TGTGCCAGCAGCTTAGACGTAGGTCGCAATCAGCCCCAGCATTTT. Translating it yields CASSLDVGRNQPQHF. The full variable domain, with the rest looked up from reference TRBV7-2 and TRBJ1-5, is GAGVSQSPSNKVTEKGKDVELRCDPISGHTALYWYRQSLGQGLEFLIYFQGNSAPDKSGLPSDRFSAERTGGSVSTLTIQRTQQEDSAVYLCASSLDVGRNQPQHFGDGTRLSIL.

The chain couples TRBV7-2 to TRBJ1-2; TRBD1 agrees at 7 bases. The CDR3 is 16 amino acids. Unmatched junction bases numbered 16, after V lost 7 bases and J lost 5 bases. CDR1 and CDR2 from the germline V gene are SGHTA and FQGNSA. CDR3 nucleotide sequence: TGTGCCAGCACCTCAGATTCGCGACAGGGAGGATATGGCTACACCTTC. Protein sequence: CASTSDSRQGGYGYTF.

The V gene is TRBV6-2 or TRBV6-3, the J gene TRBJ2-7; TRBD1 might be the D (5 bases). The ends were cut back, 2 bases at V and 5 bases at J, with 10 bases in the middle. CDR3 length: 13 amino acids. Germline-derived CDR1 and CDR2 are MNHEY and SVGEGT. The CDR3 coding sequence is TGTGCCAGCAGTTACAACAGGCCCAACGAGCAGTACTTC. This translates into CASSYNRPNEQYF.

The rearrangement uses TRBV20-1 and TRBJ2-3; the match to TRBD1 covers 8 bases. The germline V gene encodes CDR1 DFQATT and CDR2 SNEGSKA (reference sequence). The length of the CDR3 is 14 residues. Unmatched junction bases numbered 5, after V lost 5 bases and J lost 1 base. The CDR3 loop reads CSAGPTGGTDTQYF. The DNA of the CDR3 is TGCAGTGCTGGACCGACAGGGGGCACAGATACGCAGTATTTT.

This clonotype is classed as medium-sized (0.01 to 0.1%). This sequence joins TRBV15 and TRBJ1-2; 7 positions agree with TRBD1. This CDR3 is built from 14 residues. Germline V lookup: CDR1 LNHNV, CDR2 YYDKDF (reference sequence). J was trimmed by 8 bases and V by 4 bases; bases with no gene match: 10. The CDR3 sequence: CATSTRMTGQGYTF. The CDR3 DNA sequence: TGTGCCACCAGCACCAGAATGACAGGGCAAGGCTACACCTTC. Filled out from reference TRBV15 and TRBJ1-2, the complete variable domain reads DAMVIQNPRYQVTQFGKPVTLSCSQTLNHNVMYWYQQKSSQAPKLLFHYYDKDFNNEADTPDNFQSRRPNTSFCFLDIRSPGLGDTAMYLCATSTRMTGQGYTFGSGTRLTVV.

A few counts support this clonotype. The chain is built from TRBV24-1 and TRBJ1-2; D is unresolved. The germline V gene encodes CDR1 KGHDR and CDR2 SFDVKD. This CDR3 spans 14 amino acids. V lost 5 bases to trimming and J lost 0 bases, with 9 bases between them. The CDR3 bases are TGTGCCACCAGTGGGAGCACAACTAACTATGGCTACACCTTC. This encodes CATSGSTTNYGYTF.

The chain is built from TRBV7-2 and TRBJ1-5; D uncertain. CDR1 and CDR2 from the germline V gene are SGHTA and FQGNSA. The V and J ends lost 2 bases and 5 bases respectively, with 13 bases between them. The CDR3 runs 15 residues. CDR3 in amino acids: CASSLSKTAYQPQHF. The CDR3 DNA is TGTGCCAGCAGCTTATCTAAGACGGCCTATCAGCCCCAGCATTTT.

The chain has TRBV7-3 and TRBJ1-2; TRBD1 matches 8 bases. Trimming at V came to 0 bases and at J to 7 bases, leaving 10 bases not matched to a gene. Per the germline V gene, CDR1 is SGHTA and CDR2 is FQGTGA. This CDR3 has 16 residues. DNA of the CDR3: TGTGCCAGCAGCTTAACATCACCAGGGGGCTTGGGTGGCTACACCTTC. This codes for CASSLTSPGGLGGYTF.

This clonotype showed up just once. The chain carries TRBV12-3 or TRBV12-4 and TRBJ1-6; D call uncertain. Trimming took off 7 bases at V and 6 bases at J, with 13 bases between the two ends. The CDR3 runs 14 residues. The CDR3 sequence: CASTRRAINSPLHF. CDR3 nucleotide sequence: TGTGCCAGCACCAGACGGGCCATTAATTCACCCCTCCACTTT.